This T cell receptor beta chain stems from a study of CD8 T cells in ankylosing spondylitis. This clonotype has at least ten counts. The antigen is undetermined. Study-wide points: According to the report, clones linked to the disease were significantly enriched in matched synovial fluid samples taken from ankylosing spondylitis patients. It appeared that ankylosing spondylitis blood was characterized by a TCR beta motif of about 8 highly homologous variants.

TCRdb reprocessed the 5' RACE reads via MiXCR and lists one record per CDR3 protein. The sample yields more than 150,000 distinct CDR3 sequences, roughly 18% seen once. This TCR derives from a male donor aged 5 to 30 with ankylosing spondylitis or in good health (not recorded which). The source material was blood, either unsorted or a sorted T cell fraction (not recorded which).

CDR3 nucleotides: TGTGCTAGTGGACCTACTCCAGGGGGCAGAAATCAGCCCCAGCATTTT. Its protein is CASGPTPGGRNQPQHF. The chain couples TRBV12-5 to TRBJ1-5; 8 bases fit TRBD1. The trim removed 6 bases at V and 4 bases at J, leaving 11 bases unmatched. Per the germline V gene, CDR1 is LGHNT and CDR2 is FRNRAP. The CDR3 is 16 residues long.